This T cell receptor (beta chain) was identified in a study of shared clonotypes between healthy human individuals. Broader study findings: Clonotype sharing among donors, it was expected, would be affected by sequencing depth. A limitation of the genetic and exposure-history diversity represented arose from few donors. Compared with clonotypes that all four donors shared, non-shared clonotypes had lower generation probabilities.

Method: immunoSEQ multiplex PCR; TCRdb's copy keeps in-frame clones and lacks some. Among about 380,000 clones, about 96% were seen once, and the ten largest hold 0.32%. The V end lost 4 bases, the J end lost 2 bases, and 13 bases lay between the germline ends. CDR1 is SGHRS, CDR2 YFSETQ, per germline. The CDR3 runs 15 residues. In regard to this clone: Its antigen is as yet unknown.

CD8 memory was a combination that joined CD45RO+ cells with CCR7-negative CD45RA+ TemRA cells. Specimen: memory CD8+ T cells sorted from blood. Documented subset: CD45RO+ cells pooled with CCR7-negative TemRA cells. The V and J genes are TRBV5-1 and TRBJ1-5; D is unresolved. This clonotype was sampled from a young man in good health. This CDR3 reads CASSALGGGNQPQHF. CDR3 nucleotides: TGCGCCAGCAGCGCCCTGGGAGGAGGCAATCAGCCCCAGCATTTT.